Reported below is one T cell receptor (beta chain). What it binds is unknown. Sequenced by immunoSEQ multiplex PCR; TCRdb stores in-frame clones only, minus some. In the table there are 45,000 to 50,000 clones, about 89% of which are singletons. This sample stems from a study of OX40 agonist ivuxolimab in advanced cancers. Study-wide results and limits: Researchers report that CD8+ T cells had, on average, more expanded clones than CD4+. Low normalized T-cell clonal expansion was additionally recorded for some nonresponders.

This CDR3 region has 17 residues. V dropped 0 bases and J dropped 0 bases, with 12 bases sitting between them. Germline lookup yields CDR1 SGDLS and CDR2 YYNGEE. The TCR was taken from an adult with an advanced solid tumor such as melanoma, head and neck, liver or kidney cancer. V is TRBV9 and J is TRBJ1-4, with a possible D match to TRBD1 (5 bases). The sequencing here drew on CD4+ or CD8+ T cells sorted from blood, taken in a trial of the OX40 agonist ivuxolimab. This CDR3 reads CASSVESSGATNEKLFF. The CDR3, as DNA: TGTGCCAGCAGCGTAGAATCTTCGGGGGCAACTAATGAAAAACTGTTTTTT. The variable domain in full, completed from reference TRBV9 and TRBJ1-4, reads DSGVTQTPKHLITATGQRVTLRCSPRSGDLSVYWYQQSLDQGLQFLIQYYNGEERAKGNILERFSAQQFPDLHSELNLSSLELGDSALYFCASSVESSGATNEKLFFGSGTQLSVL.